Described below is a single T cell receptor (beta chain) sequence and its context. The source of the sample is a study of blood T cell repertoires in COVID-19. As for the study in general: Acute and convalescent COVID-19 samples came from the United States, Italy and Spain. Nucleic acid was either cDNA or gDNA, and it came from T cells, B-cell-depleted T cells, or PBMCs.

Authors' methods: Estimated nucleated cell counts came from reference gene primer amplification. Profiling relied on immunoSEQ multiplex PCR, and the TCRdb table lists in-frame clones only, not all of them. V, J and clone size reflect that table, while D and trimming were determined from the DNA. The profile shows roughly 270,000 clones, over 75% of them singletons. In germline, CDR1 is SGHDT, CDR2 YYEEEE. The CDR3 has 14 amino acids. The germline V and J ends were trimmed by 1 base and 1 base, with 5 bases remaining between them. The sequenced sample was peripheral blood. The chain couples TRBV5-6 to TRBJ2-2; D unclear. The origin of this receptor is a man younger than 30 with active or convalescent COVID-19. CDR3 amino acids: CASSLRRNTGELFF. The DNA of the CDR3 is TGTGCCAGCAGCTTGCGTAGGAACACCGGGGAGCTGTTTTTT.